This TCR beta chain derives from a study of blood T cell repertoires in COVID-19. Germline CDR1 is SQVTM and CDR2 is ANQGSEA. V lost 2 bases, J lost 6 bases, and 6 bases lay in between. This CDR3 has 11 residues. The method was immunoSEQ multiplex PCR; TCRdb's version includes in-frame clones alone and lacks a portion of them. The table shows roughly 100,000 clones, with about 80% occurring only once. The clonotype was recovered from a woman in her 70s with acute or convalescent COVID-19. The genes are TRBV29-1 and TRBJ2-3; D unclear. Sample: peripheral blood. In DNA form, the CDR3 reads TGCAGCGTTGAATTCGGGGATACGCAGTATTTT. Its protein product is CSVEFGDTQYF.